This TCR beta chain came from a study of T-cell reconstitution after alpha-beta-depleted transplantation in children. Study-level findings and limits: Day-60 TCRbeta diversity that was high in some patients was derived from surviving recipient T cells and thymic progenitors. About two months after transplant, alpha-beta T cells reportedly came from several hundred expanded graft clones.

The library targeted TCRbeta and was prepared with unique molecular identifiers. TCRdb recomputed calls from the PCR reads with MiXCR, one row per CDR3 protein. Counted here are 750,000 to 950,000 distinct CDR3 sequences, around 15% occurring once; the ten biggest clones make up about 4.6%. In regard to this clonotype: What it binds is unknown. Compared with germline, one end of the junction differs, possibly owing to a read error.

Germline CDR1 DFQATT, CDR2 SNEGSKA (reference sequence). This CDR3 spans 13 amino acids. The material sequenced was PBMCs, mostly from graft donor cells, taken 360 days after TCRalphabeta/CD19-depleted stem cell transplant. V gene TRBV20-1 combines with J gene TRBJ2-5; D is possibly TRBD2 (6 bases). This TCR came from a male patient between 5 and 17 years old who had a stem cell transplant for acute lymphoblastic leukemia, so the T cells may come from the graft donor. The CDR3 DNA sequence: TGCAGTGCCCCGGGGCGGGACCACGAGACCCAGTACTTC. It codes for CSAPGRDHETQYF.